The next 16 T cell receptor beta chains were all read from a single sample in a study of T cells after yellow fever vaccination. TCRdb used MiXCR to reprocess the 5' RACE reads, holding one entry per CDR3 protein. This sample has 500,000 to 650,000 distinct CDR3 sequences, with more than 9% found just once. The sample here was PBMCs, taken on the day of the yellow fever booster vaccination. These receptors originate from a man between 25 and 39 years old who received the YFV17D yellow fever vaccine.

There are a few counts of this clonotype. V usage is TRBV5-1 and J usage is TRBJ2-7; 7 nucleotides agree with TRBD1. J lost 1 base, V lost 4 bases, and 14 bases had no gene match. CDR3 length equals 17 residues. CDR1 is SGHRS and CDR2 is YFSETQ in the germline V gene. DNA of the CDR3: TGCGCCAGCAGCCGATCGCCACGGGCAGGGGGTTCCTACGAGCAGTACTTC. This translates into CASSRSPRAGGSYEQYF.

This clonotype came up many times. The chain joins TRBV29-1 to TRBJ2-5; a weak D match, TRBD1 (5 bases). Germline V gene sequence: CDR1 SQVTM, CDR2 ANQGSEA. This CDR3 region has 12 residues. V lost 4 bases and J 3 bases, leaving 9 bases between the germline ends. The CDR3 DNA follows: TGCAGCGTTGGAGGCAGGGAAGAGACCCAGTACTTC. Its protein is CSVGGREETQYF.

The J gene is TRBJ2-1, the V gene TRBV6-2 or TRBV6-3; tentative D call: TRBD2 (5 bases). CDR3 length: 11 residues. Trimming removed 6 bases at V and 15 bases at J, with 15 bases between. Germline CDR1 MNHEY, CDR2 SVGEGT. CDR3 nucleotide sequence: TGTGCCAGCAGCCTAGCAGGAGCGAGGTTCTTC. This codes for CASSLAGARFF.

V is TRBV5-1 and J is TRBJ2-3, with 8 bases aligning to TRBD2. Unmatched junction bases numbered 7, after V lost 1 base and J lost 3 bases. The germline CDR1 and CDR2 sequences are SGHRS and YFSETQ. The CDR3 loop spans 16 amino acids. The CDR3 sequence: CASSLFSGIGTDTQYF. CDR3 DNA: TGCGCCAGCAGCTTGTTTAGCGGGATTGGGACAGATACGCAGTATTTT.

This clonotype was picked up a small number of times. This chain joins TRBV19 and TRBJ2-2; D uncertain. V was trimmed by 7 bases and J by 8 bases, leaving 14 bases between them. The CDR3 runs to 13 residues. The germline CDR1 and CDR2 sequences are LNHDA and SQIVND (reference sequence). The CDR3 coding sequence is TGTGCCAGTAAGGTCACAGATAGTGGGGAGCTGTTTTTT. Protein product: CASKVTDSGELFF.

The chain recombines TRBV20-1 with TRBJ2-7; possible D gene TRBD1, 6 bases. CDR1 is DFQATT and CDR2 is SNEGSKA in the germline V gene (reference sequence). Trimming took 6 bases from V and 6 from J, leaving 18 bases between them. The CDR3 sequence is 13 residues long. In DNA, the CDR3 is TGCAGTGCCCTAACGACAGGTGTGGGCGAGCAGTACTTC. Translated: CSALTTGVGEQYF.

This clonotype was detected only a few times. The J gene is TRBJ2-7, the V gene TRBV6-1; no reliable D call. V lost 8 bases, J lost 4 bases, and 21 bases lay in between. The germline gives CDR1 MNHNS, CDR2 SASEGT. The CDR3 length is 15 residues. CDR3 DNA sequence: TGTGCCAGCGCACCGGGCCCGTTCACTGCGTACGAGCAGTACTTC. This sequence encodes CASAPGPFTAYEQYF.

CDR3: CASSLMGTTSPLHF. The CDR3 DNA sequence: TGCGCCAGCAGCTTGATGGGGACCACTTCACCCCTCCACTTT. The chain has TRBV5-1 and TRBJ1-6; D possibly corresponds to TRBD1 (5 bases). Germline assignment: CDR1 SGHRS and CDR2 YFSETQ. Trimming shortened V by 1 base and J by 9 bases, and 11 bases separated the two germline ends. The CDR3 loop spans 14 amino acids. Full variable domain (outside the CDR3, taken from reference TRBV5-1 and TRBJ1-6): KAGVTQTPRYLIKTRGQQVTLSCSPISGHRSVSWYQQTPGQGLQFLFEYFSETQRNKGNFPGRFSGRQFSNSRSEMNVSTLELGDSALYLCASSLMGTTSPLHFGNGTRLTVT.

This clonotype has a handful of counts. V gene TRBV14 combines with J gene TRBJ2-2, with D tentatively TRBD2 (5 bases). Trimming took 8 bases from V and 6 from J, leaving 13 bases between them. The CDR3 runs to 13 residues. Germline V gene sequence: CDR1 SGHDN, CDR2 FVKESK. The CDR3 reads CASRSSRAGELFF. CDR3 nucleotides: TGTGCCAGCCGGTCCTCGAGGGCCGGGGAGCTGTTTTTT.

This clonotype has a handful of counts. This rearrangement joins TRBV12-3 or TRBV12-4 to TRBJ2-3; D tentatively fits TRBD1 or TRBD2 (6 bases each). The CDR3 runs to 14 residues. Deletions cut 6 bases from V and 5 bases from J, with 15 bases between. The CDR3 region is CASSPLGGRDTQYF. The CDR3 coding sequence is TGTGCCAGCAGCCCCTTAGGGGGGAGAGATACGCAGTATTTT.

This clonotype occurred a few times. Written as DNA, the CDR3 is TGCGCCAGCAGCCAAGGGTTAGTGGCTAGTAACACCGGGGAGCTGTTTTTT. The encoded protein is CASSQGLVASNTGELFF. The J gene is TRBJ2-2, the V gene TRBV4-1; D gene ambiguous. This CDR3 has 17 amino acids. The germline V gene has CDR1 MGHRA and CDR2 YSYEKL. Trimming removed 1 base at V and 2 bases at J, with 14 bases between.

This clonotype was recorded a few times. The J gene is TRBJ2-1, the V gene TRBV11-2, with D possibly being TRBD1 (6 bases). The CDR3 spans 17 residues. Germline values: CDR1 SGHAT, CDR2 FQNNGV. The V gene lost 1 base and the J gene lost 0 bases, with 13 bases spanning the gap. The CDR3 reads CASSLGRQESSYNEQFF. CDR3 nucleotides: TGTGCCAGCAGCTTAGGTCGACAGGAGAGCTCCTACAATGAGCAGTTCTTC.

The chain is built from TRBV5-4 and TRBJ2-3, with D unclear. Germline V gives CDR1 SGHNT, CDR2 YYREEE (reference sequence). The CDR3 length is 15 residues. With 0 bases removed from V and 0 bases from J, the gap between germline ends came to 8 bases. CDR3 loop: CASSLAMGSTDTQYF. The CDR3 coding sequence is TGTGCCAGCAGCTTGGCTATGGGTAGCACAGATACGCAGTATTTT.

This clonotype has a single count. J is TRBJ2-7 and V is TRBV27; D not resolved. CDR3 size: 15 residues. V lost 4 bases to trimming and J lost 6 bases, with 19 bases between them. Per germline, CDR1 MNHEY and CDR2 SMNVEV (reference sequence). CDR3 amino acids: CASSSRPHQSSEQYF. The DNA of the CDR3 is TGTGCCAGCAGTTCAAGGCCGCACCAGAGCTCCGAGCAGTACTTC.

This clonotype was detected ten times or more. The chain couples TRBV6-1 to TRBJ2-2; D remains unclear. Trimming removed 5 bases at V and 2 bases at J, with 3 bases between. Germline V CDR1 and CDR2: MNHNS, SASEGT. The CDR3 runs to 12 residues. The CDR3 DNA is TGTGCCAGCAGTCAAAACACCGGGGAGCTGTTTTTT. It translates to CASSQNTGELFF.

This chain uses TRBV20-1 with TRBJ2-3, with D possibly being TRBD1 or TRBD2 (6 bases each). Germline V lookup: CDR1 DFQATT, CDR2 SNEGSKA (reference sequence). The CDR3 contains 14 residues. The CDR3 sequence is CSLHPDLGGDTQYF. The CDR3 nucleotides read TGCAGCTTACACCCAGACTTGGGGGGCGATACGCAGTATTTT.